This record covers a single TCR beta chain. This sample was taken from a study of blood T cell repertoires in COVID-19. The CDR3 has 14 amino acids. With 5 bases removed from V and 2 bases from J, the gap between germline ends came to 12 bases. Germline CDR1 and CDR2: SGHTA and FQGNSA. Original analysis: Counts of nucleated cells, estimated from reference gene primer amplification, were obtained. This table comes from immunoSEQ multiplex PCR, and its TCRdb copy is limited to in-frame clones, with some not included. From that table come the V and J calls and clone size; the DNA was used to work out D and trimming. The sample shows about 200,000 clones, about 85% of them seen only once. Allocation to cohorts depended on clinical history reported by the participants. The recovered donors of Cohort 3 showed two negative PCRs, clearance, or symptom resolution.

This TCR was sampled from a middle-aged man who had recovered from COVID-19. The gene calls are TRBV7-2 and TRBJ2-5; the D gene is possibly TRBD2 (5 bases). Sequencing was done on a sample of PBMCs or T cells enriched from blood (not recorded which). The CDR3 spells CASSPGSRQETQYF. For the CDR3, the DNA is TGTGCCAGCAGCCCGGGAAGCCGGCAAGAGACCCAGTACTTC.